A selection of T cell receptor beta chains follows, all from one sample in a study of cytomegalovirus exposure and HLA in healthy donors. Clones were sequenced by immunoSEQ multiplex PCR, and TCRdb holds only the in-frame ones, with some missing. Counted here are about 90,000 clones, approximately 79% occurring once; the ten biggest clones make up around 17%. Sequencing was performed on PBMCs. The receptor source for this set is a woman aged 55-69 years in good health and CMV-seropositive. Each CDR3 is given with its conserved first and last residue. D genes are given only for firm matches. Size values are once, few and many counts, or a class for expanded clones, and some rows have none.

TRBJ1-2	.	.	TRBV19	12	TGTGCCAGTATGGTTTGGCCATCTGGCTACACCTTC	CASMVWPSGYTF
TRBJ1-2	few	.	TRBV5-1	13	TGCGCCAGCAGCTCGAGGGTTGACTATGGCTACACCTTC	CASSSRVDYGYTF
TRBJ2-7	.	TRBD2	TRBV15	17	TGTGCCACCAGCAGAGAGCTAGCGGTTTCCGCCTTGGGCGAGCAGTACTTC	CATSRELAVSALGEQYF
TRBJ2-2	.	TRBD1	TRBV5-1	14	TGCGCCAGCTGTCCGGGACAGGGGGCCGGGGAGCTGTTTTTT	CASCPGQGAGELFF
TRBJ1-1	few	.	TRBV11-2	15	TGTGCCAGCAGCTTAGTTTCCCGCGGGTTCAGGGAAGCTTTCTTT	CASSLVSRGFREAFF
TRBJ1-1	.	.	TRBV6-5	13	TGTGCCAGCAGTTACGCACAGGGTACTGAAGCTTTCTTT	CASSYAQGTEAFF
TRBJ2-7	.	.	TRBV27	12	TGTGCCAGCAGTTTAAGGAGGTACGAGCAGTACTTC	CASSLRRYEQYF
TRBJ2-3	.	TRBD2	TRBV19	14	TGTGCCAGTAGTATGGTTCTAGCGGGAGATACGCAGTATTTT	CASSMVLAGDTQYF
TRBJ2-5	.	TRBD1	TRBV6-1	16	TGTGCCAGCAGTGCTTCGGTCGGGACAGCCCAAGAGACCCAGTACTTC	CASSASVGTAQETQYF
TRBJ1-2	.	.	TRBV5-1	13	TGCGCCAGCAGCCCCCAGGGGAACTATGGCTACACCTTC	CASSPQGNYGYTF
TRBJ1-2	.	.	TRBV25-1	11	TGTGCCAGCAGTGAATCTCATGGCTACACCTTC	CASSESHGYTF
TRBJ1-2	.	.	TRBV6-1	12	TGTGCCAGCAGTGAGGAGATCTCCAGTTACACCTTC	CASSEEISSYTF
TRBJ1-2	.	TRBD1	TRBV10-3	14	TGTGCCATCAAGGAATTAACAGGGGGGGGTGGCTACACCTTC	CAIKELTGGGGYTF
TRBJ1-3	.	TRBD1	TRBV30	13	TGTGCCTCCGGGACAGGGGGGGGAAACACCATATATTTT	CASGTGGGNTIYF
TRBJ2-7	.	TRBD2	TRBV7-2	15	TGTGCCAGCAGCTACAGGGGGACTAGCGGGAGCGAGCAGTACTTC	CASSYRGTSGSEQYF
TRBJ1-3	few	.	TRBV2	16	TGTGCCAGCAGTGCCCAGAAGGGGGTCTCTGGAAACACCATATATTTT	CASSAQKGVSGNTIYF